The 24 T cell receptor beta chains below were found in one sample sequenced in a study of blood T cells in healthy people across ages. Primed by a sample-barcoded 5' primer and a J-beta primer mix, a second PCR proceeded for about 6 to 12 cycles. TCRdb re-derived calls from the 5' RACE reads in MiXCR, one entry per CDR3 protein. This sample has hundreds of thousands of distinct CDR3 sequences, with roughly three fifths found just once. The material sequenced was blood. The receptors here all came from a middle-aged man in good health.

The chain uses TRBV20-1 and TRBJ1-6; TRBD1 is a possible D gene (5 bases). The germline V and J ends were trimmed by 2 bases and 9 bases, with 11 bases remaining between them. Germline CDR1 reads DFQATT; CDR2 reads SNEGSKA (reference sequence). CDR3 size: 13 residues. In DNA, the CDR3 is TGCAGTGCTAGAACTGGGGCACGTTCACCCCTCCACTTT. Protein sequence: CSARTGARSPLHF.

The chain links TRBV20-1 to TRBJ2-3, with D maybe TRBD2 (6 bases). Trimming took off 4 bases at V and 4 bases at J, with 12 bases between the two ends. This CDR3 region has 13 residues. From germline, CDR1 is DFQATT and CDR2 SNEGSKA (reference sequence). The CDR3 nucleotides are TGCAGTGCTAAAGCTGGAGGGTCAGATACGCAGTATTTT. Amino acids: CSAKAGGSDTQYF.

This clonotype showed up just a few times. At one end the junction does not follow the germline gene, possibly because of a read error. The chain employs TRBV5-1 and TRBJ2-1; D gene ambiguous. The CDR3 sequence is 12 residues long. Germline V CDR1 and CDR2: SGHRS, YFSETQ. CDR3 in amino acids: CASSLEDNEQFF. The CDR3 DNA reads TGTGCCAGCAGCTTAGAAGACAATGAGCAGTTCTTC.

This clonotype was seen a few times. The chain is built from TRBV7-3 and TRBJ2-1, with D perhaps matching TRBD1 (5 bases). Per the germline V gene, CDR1 is SGHTA and CDR2 is FQGTGA. The CDR3 totals 13 residues. Deletions cut 2 bases from V and 8 bases from J, with 10 bases between. The CDR3 region has the DNA TGTGCCAGCAGCTTATACAGGAATGATGAGCAGTTCTTC. It yields the protein CASSLYRNDEQFF. The complete variable domain, with remaining parts taken from reference TRBV7-3 and TRBJ2-1, reads GAGVSQTPSNKVTEKGKYVELRCDPISGHTALYWYRQSLGQGPEFLIYFQGTGAADDSGLPNDRFFAVRPEGSVSTLKIQRTERGDSAVYLCASSLYRNDEQFFGPGTRLTVL.

The chain carries TRBV6-2 or TRBV6-3 and TRBJ2-1; D may be TRBD1 or TRBD2 (5 bases each). This CDR3 comprises 12 residues. Germline CDR1 is MNHEY and CDR2 is SVGEGT. The ends were cut back, 8 bases at V and 5 bases at J, with 10 bases in the middle. The chain's CDR3 is CASGDPDNEQFF. The DNA for the CDR3 is TGTGCCAGCGGGGACCCGGACAATGAGCAGTTCTTC.

The chain employs TRBV12-3 or TRBV12-4 and TRBJ2-5; perhaps TRBD1 as D (5 bases). V dropped 4 bases and J dropped 1 base, with 7 bases sitting between them. This CDR3 is built from 13 residues. The CDR3 coding sequence is TGTGCCAGCAGTTCGACAGTCCAAGAGACCCAGTACTTC. Protein sequence: CASSSTVQETQYF.

The V and J genes are TRBV5-1 and TRBJ1-1; possibly TRBD1 for D (6 bases). V lost 4 bases to trimming and J lost 4 bases, with 14 bases between them. The germline V gene encodes CDR1 SGHRS and CDR2 YFSETQ. There are 14 residues in the CDR3. CDR3 coding DNA: TGCGCCAGCAGCATGCGGGGGGGCGCCACTGAAGCTTTCTTT. Protein: CASSMRGGATEAFF.

CDR3 in amino acids: CSVGQGVSSYNEQFF. CDR3 DNA: TGCAGCGTTGGACAGGGGGTTAGCTCCTACAATGAGCAGTTCTTC. The genes are TRBV29-1 and TRBJ2-1; 9 nucleotides agree with TRBD1. The trim removed 4 bases at V and 0 bases at J, leaving 4 bases unmatched. CDR1 is SQVTM, CDR2 ANQGSEA, per germline. The CDR3 extends over 15 amino acids.

This clonotype was observed a handful of times. The V gene is TRBV28, the J gene TRBJ2-7; D is ambiguous. The V gene's germline CDR1 is MDHEN and CDR2 SYDVKM. The ends were cut back, 10 bases at V and 6 bases at J, with 10 bases in the middle. CDR3 size: 10 residues. The CDR3 sequence is CATYSGEQYF. CDR3 sequence (DNA): TGTGCCACCTACTCTGGCGAGCAGTACTTC.

The chain links TRBV4-1 to TRBJ1-4; weak D call: TRBD1 (6 bases). This CDR3 is 21 amino acids long. V was clipped by 0 bases and J by 10 bases, with 33 bases between them. Germline V gene data show CDR1 as MGHRA and CDR2 as YSYEKL. CDR3 sequence reads: CASSQDVGSRVAGVRSGKLFF. The DNA for the CDR3 is TGCGCCAGCAGCCAAGATGTTGGGTCACGGGTAGCAGGGGTTCGGTCTGGAAAACTGTTTTTT.

The gene calls are TRBV12-3 or TRBV12-4 and TRBJ2-1, with D uncertain. The V gene lost 3 bases and the J gene lost 0 bases, with 9 bases spanning the gap. CDR3 length equals 15 residues. The CDR3 loop is CASSFLRDSYNEQFF. CDR3 coding DNA: TGTGCCAGCAGTTTCCTGAGAGACTCCTACAATGAGCAGTTCTTC.

The V call is TRBV11-2, the J call TRBJ2-3; the match to TRBD2 covers 13 bases. CDR3 length: 21 amino acids. Trimming at V came to 5 bases and at J to 2 bases, leaving 19 bases not matched to a gene. CDR1 is SGHAT and CDR2 is FQNNGV in the germline V gene. The CDR3 sequence: CASSIPGGTVTSGRTTDTQYF. The CDR3 DNA reads TGTGCCAGCAGCATCCCAGGGGGGACAGTGACTAGCGGGAGGACCACAGATACGCAGTATTTT.

This clonotype is a singleton in its sample. The chain recombines TRBV29-1 with TRBJ2-7, with 12 bases that match TRBD2. J gave up 5 bases and V 7 bases, and 15 bases lay outside the gene matches. Germline V gene lookup returns CDR1 SQVTM and CDR2 ANQGSEA. The CDR3 extends over 16 amino acids. DNA for the CDR3: TGCAGCGCCGAGGGCCTAGCGGGGGGGCCGCATGACGAGCAGTACTTC. It specifies CSAEGLAGGPHDEQYF.

This chain joins TRBV25-1 and TRBJ2-4, with D possibly being TRBD1 (5 bases). The assigned J gene may be wrong: the sequence end matches TRBJ2-5 better. This CDR3 contains 14 residues. Germline CDR1 is MGHDK and CDR2 is SYGVNS. CDR3 sequence (DNA): TGTGCCAGCAGTGATCAGACAGTTGGTGAGACCCAGTACTTC. Translating it yields CASSDQTVGETQYF.

This rearrangement joins TRBV6-5 to TRBJ2-3; D is perhaps TRBD2 (5 bases). V lost 4 bases and J lost 12, with 11 bases in between. The CDR3 consists of 11 residues. Looked up from germline, CDR1 is MNHEY and CDR2 is SVGAGI. The CDR3 reads CASSFLGNQYF. CDR3 in DNA: TGTGCCAGCAGTTTCCTCGGGAATCAGTATTTT.

This clonotype was observed a few times. Written as DNA, the CDR3 is TGCAGTGCTGCGACAAAAGAGACCCAGTACTTC. Residues: CSAATKETQYF. The chain combines TRBV20-1 with TRBJ2-5; D gene ambiguous. Trimming took 5 bases from V and 3 from J, leaving 7 bases between them. The length of the CDR3 is 11 residues. Germline loops: CDR1 DFQATT, CDR2 SNEGSKA (reference sequence).

The table lists this clonotype with a few counts. J is TRBJ2-1 and V is TRBV7-9; the match to TRBD1 covers 8 bases. After removal of 1 base from V and 6 bases from J, the junction contained 5 bases not matched to a gene. The CDR3 consists of 15 residues. Germline lookup yields CDR1 SEHNR and CDR2 FQNEAQ (reference sequence). CDR3 loop: CASSLDRGFVNEQFF. CDR3 bases: TGTGCCAGCAGCTTAGACAGGGGGTTCGTCAATGAGCAGTTCTTC.

The chain employs TRBV20-1 and TRBJ1-2; no reliable D call. The V end was cut by 4 bases, the J end by 4 bases, with 13 bases between. Germline loops: CDR1 DFQATT, CDR2 SNEGSKA (reference sequence). The CDR3 sequence is 13 residues long. Written as DNA, the CDR3 is TGCAGTGCTAAACACGCCTCTAGCTATGGCTACACCTTC. Translating gives CSAKHASSYGYTF.

This clonotype came up many times. The chain has TRBV7-2 and TRBJ2-7, with D perhaps being TRBD1 or TRBD2 (5 bases each). CDR1 SGHTA and CDR2 FQGNSA come from the germline V gene. With 5 bases removed from V and 0 bases from J, the gap between germline ends came to 14 bases. CDR3 size: 15 residues. The CDR3 sequence is CASSLSGAHSYEQYF. CDR3 in DNA: TGTGCCAGCAGCCTGTCCGGGGCGCACTCCTACGAGCAGTACTTC. Supplemented by reference TRBV7-2 and TRBJ2-7, the full variable domain reads GAGVSQSPSNKVTEKGKDVELRCDPISGHTALYWYRQSLGQGLEFLIYFQGNSAPDKSGLPSDRFSAERTGGSVSTLTIQRTQQEDSAVYLCASSLSGAHSYEQYFGPGTRLTVT.

The V gene is TRBV2, the J gene TRBJ2-1; D is tentatively TRBD1 or TRBD2 (5 bases each). The V and J ends lost 6 bases and 15 bases respectively, with 24 bases between them. The germline gives CDR1 SNHLY, CDR2 FYNNEI. CDR3 length: 14 amino acids. CDR3 residues: CASRGPPWTEGRFF. As DNA, the CDR3 is TGTGCCAGCAGGGGACCGCCGTGGACCGAAGGGAGGTTCTTC.

V usage is TRBV20-1 and J usage is TRBJ2-7, with D possibly matching TRBD2 (5 bases). CDR1 and CDR2 from the germline V gene are DFQATT and SNEGSKA (reference sequence). The CDR3 has 13 amino acids. The germline V and J ends were trimmed by 6 bases and 0 bases, with 12 bases remaining between them. The CDR3 coding sequence is TGCAGTGCCCCAGCGGAAACCTCCTACGAGCAGTACTTC. Amino acid sequence: CSAPAETSYEQYF.

This clonotype was recorded a few times. The chain carries TRBV10-3 and TRBJ2-5; D not certain. Germline values: CDR1 ENHRY, CDR2 SYGVKD. Trimming stripped 8 bases from V and 1 base from J, with 5 bases between. The CDR3 has 11 amino acids. The CDR3 loop reads CAIGPQETQYF. The CDR3 region has the DNA TGTGCCATCGGCCCCCAAGAGACCCAGTACTTC.

There are a few counts of this clonotype. The rearrangement links TRBV20-1 to TRBJ1-1, with TRBD1 matching 8 bases. V gave up 6 bases and J gave up 4 bases; unmatched junction bases: 4. The length of the CDR3 is 12 residues. The V gene's germline CDR1 is DFQATT and CDR2 SNEGSKA (reference sequence). CDR3 nucleotide sequence: TGCAGTGCCAAGGACAGGGCCACTGAAGCTTTCTTT. This sequence encodes CSAKDRATEAFF.

The genes are TRBV20-1 and TRBJ2-3; D could derive from TRBD1 or TRBD2 (6 bases each). The germline CDR1 and CDR2 sequences are DFQATT and SNEGSKA (reference sequence). The CDR3 has 18 residues. V lost 3 bases and J lost 0, with 22 bases in between. The CDR3 sequence is CSARGDGGQKTSTDTQYF. CDR3 sequence (DNA): TGCAGTGCTAGGGGGGATGGGGGGCAAAAAACTAGCACAGATACGCAGTATTTT.